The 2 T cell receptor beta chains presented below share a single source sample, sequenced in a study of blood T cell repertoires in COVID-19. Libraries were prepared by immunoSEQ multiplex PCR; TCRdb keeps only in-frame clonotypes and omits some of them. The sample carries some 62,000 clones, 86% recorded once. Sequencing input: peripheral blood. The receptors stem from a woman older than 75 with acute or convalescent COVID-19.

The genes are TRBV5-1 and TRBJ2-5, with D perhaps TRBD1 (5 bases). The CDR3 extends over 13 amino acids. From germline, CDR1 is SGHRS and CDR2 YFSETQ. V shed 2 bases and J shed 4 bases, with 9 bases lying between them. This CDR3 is CASSFDSRETQYF. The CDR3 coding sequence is TGCGCCAGCAGCTTCGACAGCCGAGAGACCCAGTACTTC.

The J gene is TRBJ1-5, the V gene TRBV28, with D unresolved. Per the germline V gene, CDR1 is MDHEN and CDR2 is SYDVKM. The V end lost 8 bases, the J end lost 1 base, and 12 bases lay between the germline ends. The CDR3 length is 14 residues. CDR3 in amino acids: CASCRGLSNQPQHF. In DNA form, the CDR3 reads TGTGCCAGCTGTCGGGGTCTCAGCAATCAGCCCCAGCATTTT.